A single sample is the source of the 2 T cell receptor beta chains below, sequenced in a study of graft-versus-host responses after intestinal transplantation. Antigen specificity for these receptors is unknown. Data came from immunoSEQ multiplex PCR; TCRdb stores just in-frame clones and leaves some out. The table shows roughly 80,000 clones, with 87% occurring only once. This specimen was unstimulated CD8+ T cells sorted from spleen or lymph node cells, taken before transplant. Source of these receptors: a human donor who was the organ donor for an intestinal transplant.

The V and J genes are TRBV4-1 and TRBJ2-6; D is unclear. The germline V gene has CDR1 MGHRA and CDR2 YSYEKL. V lost 9 bases and J 2 bases, leaving 23 bases between the germline ends. This CDR3 spans 18 amino acids. As DNA, the CDR3 is TGCGCCAGTCCCCCTCACACAAGGCCCTTCGCTGGGGCCAACGTCCTGACTTTC. Its translation is CASPPHTRPFAGANVLTF.

The chain employs TRBV6-4 and TRBJ1-1; 7 bases agree with TRBD1. Germline CDR1 and CDR2: MRHNA and SNTAGT. The CDR3 consists of 15 residues. J gave up 3 bases and V 6 bases, and 10 bases lay outside the gene matches. CDR3 residues: CASRETGEWYTEAFF. The CDR3 DNA sequence: TGTGCCAGCAGGGAAACAGGGGAGTGGTACACTGAAGCTTTCTTT.